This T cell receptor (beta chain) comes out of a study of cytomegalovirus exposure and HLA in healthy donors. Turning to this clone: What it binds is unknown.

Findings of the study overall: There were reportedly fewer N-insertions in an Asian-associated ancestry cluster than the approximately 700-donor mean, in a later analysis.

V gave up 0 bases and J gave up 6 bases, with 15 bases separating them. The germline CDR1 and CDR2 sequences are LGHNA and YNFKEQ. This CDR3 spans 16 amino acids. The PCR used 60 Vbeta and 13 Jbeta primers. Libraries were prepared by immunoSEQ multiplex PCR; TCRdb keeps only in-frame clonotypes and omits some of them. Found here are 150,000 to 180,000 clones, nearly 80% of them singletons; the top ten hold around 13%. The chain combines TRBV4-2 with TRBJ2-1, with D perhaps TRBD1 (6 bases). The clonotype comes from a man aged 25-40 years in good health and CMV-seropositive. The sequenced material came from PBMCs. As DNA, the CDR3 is TGTGCCAGCAGCCAAGATTGGGGGCGAGCGTCCAATGAGCAGTTCTTC. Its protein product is CASSQDWGRASNEQFF.